This TCR beta chain emerged from a study of T cell responses to AZD1222 COVID-19 vaccine (dated by TCRdb to about 2021). For the study in its entirety: AZD1222 recipients with second doses at about 4 weeks or about 12 weeks were pooled, because spike-specific TCR depth and breadth did not differ between schedules. Trial participants were enrolled by age into 18-55, 56-69 and 70-plus year subgroups, with roughly 160, 29 and 62 TCR-sequenced participants respectively. A total of over 230 trial participants underwent TCR sequencing, of whom roughly 210 received two doses of AZD1222 and some 25 received two doses of the MenACWY control vaccine.

Inclusive of the bounding cysteine and phenylalanine, the CDR3 is 13 residues long. Left in the record is the CDR3 DNA by itself, 39 bases read in frame from the first base. V and J lose 4 bases and 6 bases, and a span of 12 bases separates them. The CDR1 and CDR2 encoded by the germline V gene are MNHEY and SVGAGI. Of note for this clone: Its cognate antigen has yet to be identified. There are no base qualities to consult, and no much larger clone falls within one base.

The paper's findings and limits, for the study overall: Reportedly, close to half of the unique spike-specific TCRs recognized epitopes lying outside the regions that are mutated in the B.1.351 and B.1.1.7 variants. A significant rise in spike-specific TCR breadth and depth was observed after two AZD1222 doses relative to day 0 and relative to MenACWY recipients. Because no day 14 peak-response samples were available, the repertoires could be characterized only after the peak T cell response. The 56-69-year group was small, and its depth increase did not reach significance, likely because of low power. Only a handful of AZD1222 recipients were SARS-CoV-2 seropositive at baseline, limiting conclusions about previously exposed vaccinees. Participants were mostly white British and included more females than males, and it was suggested by the authors that clonal diversity may have been underestimated. The whole spike protein was spanned by vaccine-associated CD4 TCRs, and dominant responses were seen in regions 160-218 and 743-854.

The sample's time point label is to be understood as: baseline before first vaccination. The vaccinee samples were drawn from two UK trials, COV001 and COV002, one of which was a single-blind randomized controlled phase 2/3 trial testing AZD1222 (ChAdOx1 nCoV-19) in healthy adults. Trial participant PBMC samples were collected at day 0 and day 28 after the second dose for TCRbeta chain sequencing. The CDR3 regions of human TCRbeta chains were analyzed by immunosequencing. In the authors' own workflow: TCRs in the repertoires were compared against a reference library of SARS-CoV-2-specific TCRs that had been generated with the MIRA antigen-specificity platform. Breadth was defined as the fraction of unique TCRs that were SARS-CoV-2-associated, and depth was defined as the fraction of total T cells that were SARS-CoV-2-associated. Each spike-specific TCR was assigned to its reactive spike region and to a CD4 or CD8 class using the MIRA data. Log10-transformed breadth and depth values were compared by one-way ANOVA with Sidak's multiple comparisons tests. Held by TCRdb, this immuneACCESS table contains in-frame sequences only and omits some clones. Under half of the omission traces to an unresolved V gene where checked; the cause of the rest is unknown. That table supplies the V and J calls and clone size; D and trimming were determined from the DNA. Within this sample are 110,000 to 150,000 clones, with 90% of them counted one time only. The top ten constitute around 3.7% of the sample.

This chain is built from TRBV6-5 and TRBJ1-2; the D gene is possibly TRBD1, with 5 bases matching. The sample in question was peripheral blood, obtained on day 0 of AZD1222 vaccination. The sequence was obtained from an adult in good health. The CDR3 here reads CASSLGQGNGYTF. Here is the DNA: TGTGCCAGCAGTTTGGGGCAGGGTAATGGCTACACCTTC.